This note documents a single T cell receptor beta chain sequence. As yet, its antigen is unknown. This record comes from a study of T-cell memory formation after mild COVID-19. Study summary: TCR clustering was largely donor specific. The study, taken as a whole, reports: Day 15 to 85 contracting clones showed balanced CD4/CD8; later expanders leaned CD4+. CD4+ contracting clones were found mainly in CM and EM, and CD8+ ones in EMRA.

TCRdb independently ran MiXCR on the 5' RACE reads; one entry per CDR3 protein. The data contain 65,000 to 90,000 distinct CDR3 sequences, around 13% of them singletons. Trimming took 4 bases from V and 2 from J; bases not matched to a gene: 7. The CDR3 totals 15 residues. Per the germline V gene, CDR1 is MNHEY and CDR2 is SMNVEV (reference sequence). The sequenced sample consisted of PBMCs or a T cell subset sorted from them (not recorded which). The rearrangement joins TRBV27 to TRBJ2-7, with 8 bases that match TRBD1. This TCR was sampled from a man between 18 and 35 years old who had mild COVID-19 (a few samples of this study predate the infection). Cell type and time point are not known. CDR3 in DNA: TGTGCCAGCAGTTCGGGGGACAGGTCCCCCTACGAGCAGTACTTC. Protein sequence: CASSSGDRSPYEQYF.